This T cell receptor beta chain was recovered during a study of shared clonotypes between healthy human individuals. Regarding the study as a whole: Sorted-subset samples were not fully sequenced, rarefaction indicated.

The CDR3 is made up of 15 amino acids. Germline values: CDR1 LNHDA, CDR2 SQIVND (reference sequence). V was pared by 7 bases and J by 3 bases, with 19 bases between. Clones were sequenced by immunoSEQ multiplex PCR, and TCRdb holds only the in-frame ones, with some missing. The sample lists about 2.4 million clones; roughly 93% were seen once. Concerning this clone itself: The antigen is unknown.

Material for sequencing was naive CD4+ T cells from PBMCs. Subset in this sample: CD45RA+ positively selected. The rearrangement joins TRBV19 to TRBJ2-7; tentatively, D is TRBD2 (8 bases). The sequence was collected from a man aged 18 to 35 in good health. Some clones in this sample may be carry-over from other donors' samples. CDR3 residues: CASTTTGGGNYEQYF. The CDR3 DNA sequence: TGTGCCAGTACCACTACGGGAGGGGGCAACTACGAGCAGTACTTC.